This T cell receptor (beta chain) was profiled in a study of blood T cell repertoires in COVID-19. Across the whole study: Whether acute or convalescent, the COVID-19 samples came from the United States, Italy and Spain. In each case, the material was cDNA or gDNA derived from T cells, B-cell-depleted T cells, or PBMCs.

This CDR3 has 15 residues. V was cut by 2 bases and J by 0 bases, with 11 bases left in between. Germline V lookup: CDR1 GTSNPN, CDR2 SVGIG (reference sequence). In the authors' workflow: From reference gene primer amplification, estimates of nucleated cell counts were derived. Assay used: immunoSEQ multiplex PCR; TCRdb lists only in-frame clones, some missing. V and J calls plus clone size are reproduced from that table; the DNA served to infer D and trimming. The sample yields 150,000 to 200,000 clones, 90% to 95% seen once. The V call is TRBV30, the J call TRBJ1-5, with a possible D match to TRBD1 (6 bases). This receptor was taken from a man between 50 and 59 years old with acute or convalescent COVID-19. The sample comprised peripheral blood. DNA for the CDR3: TGTGCCTGGAGTTGGGGGCGTGGTAGCAATCAGCCCCAGCATTTT. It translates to CAWSWGRGSNQPQHF.